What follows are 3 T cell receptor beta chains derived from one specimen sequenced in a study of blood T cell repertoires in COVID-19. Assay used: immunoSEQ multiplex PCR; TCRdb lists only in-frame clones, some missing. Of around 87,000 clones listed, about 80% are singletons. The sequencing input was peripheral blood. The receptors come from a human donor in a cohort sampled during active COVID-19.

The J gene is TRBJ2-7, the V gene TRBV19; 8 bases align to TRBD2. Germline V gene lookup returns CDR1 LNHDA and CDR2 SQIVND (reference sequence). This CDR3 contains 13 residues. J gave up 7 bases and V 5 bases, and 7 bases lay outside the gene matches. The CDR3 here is CASSRGGAREQYF. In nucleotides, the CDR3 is TGTGCCAGTAGTCGGGGGGGGGCGAGGGAGCAGTACTTC.

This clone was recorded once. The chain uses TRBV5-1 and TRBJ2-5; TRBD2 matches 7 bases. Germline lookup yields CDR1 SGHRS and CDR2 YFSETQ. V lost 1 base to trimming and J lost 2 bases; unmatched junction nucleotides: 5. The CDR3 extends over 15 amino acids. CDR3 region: CASSLRLAGQETQYF. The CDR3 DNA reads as TGCGCCAGCAGCTTGAGGTTAGCGGGTCAAGAGACCCAGTACTTC.

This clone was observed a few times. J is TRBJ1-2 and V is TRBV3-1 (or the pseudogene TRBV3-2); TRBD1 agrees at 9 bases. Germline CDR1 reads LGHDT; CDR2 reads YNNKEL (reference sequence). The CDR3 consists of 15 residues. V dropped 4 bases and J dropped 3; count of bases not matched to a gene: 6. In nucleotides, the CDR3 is TGTGCCAGCAGCCGAGAACAGGGGGCGGACTATGGCTACACCTTC. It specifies CASSREQGADYGYTF.